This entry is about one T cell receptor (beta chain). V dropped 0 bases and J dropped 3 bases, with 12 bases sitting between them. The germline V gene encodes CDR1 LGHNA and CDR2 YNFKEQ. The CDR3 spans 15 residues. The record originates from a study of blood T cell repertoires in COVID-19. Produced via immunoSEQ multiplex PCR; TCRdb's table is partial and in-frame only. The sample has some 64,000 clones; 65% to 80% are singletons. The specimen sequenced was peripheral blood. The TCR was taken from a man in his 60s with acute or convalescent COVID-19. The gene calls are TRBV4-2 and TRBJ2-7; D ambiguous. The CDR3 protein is CASSQDENRNYEQYF. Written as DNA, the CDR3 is TGTGCCAGCAGCCAAGATGAGAACAGAAACTACGAGCAGTACTTC.